This T cell receptor beta chain was found in a study of graft-versus-host responses after intestinal transplantation. CDR1 SQVTM and CDR2 ANQGSEA come from the germline V gene. This CDR3 has 13 residues. V dropped 7 bases and J dropped 6; count of bases not matched to a gene: 11. Regarding this clone: The target antigen is unknown.

The protocol was immunoSEQ multiplex PCR, while the TCRdb copy is restricted to in-frame clones and leaves out a portion. The table has around 99,000 clones, around 93% seen once. The J gene is TRBJ1-2, the V gene TRBV29-1, with 7 positions matching TRBD1. The TCR comes from a human donor who received an intestinal transplant. Sequenced material: unstimulated CD8+ T cells sorted from spleen or lymph node cells, taken before intestinal transplant. CDR3 nucleotides: TGCAGCGCCCGATCTACAGGGGTTCATGGCTACACCTTC. It yields the protein CSARSTGVHGYTF.